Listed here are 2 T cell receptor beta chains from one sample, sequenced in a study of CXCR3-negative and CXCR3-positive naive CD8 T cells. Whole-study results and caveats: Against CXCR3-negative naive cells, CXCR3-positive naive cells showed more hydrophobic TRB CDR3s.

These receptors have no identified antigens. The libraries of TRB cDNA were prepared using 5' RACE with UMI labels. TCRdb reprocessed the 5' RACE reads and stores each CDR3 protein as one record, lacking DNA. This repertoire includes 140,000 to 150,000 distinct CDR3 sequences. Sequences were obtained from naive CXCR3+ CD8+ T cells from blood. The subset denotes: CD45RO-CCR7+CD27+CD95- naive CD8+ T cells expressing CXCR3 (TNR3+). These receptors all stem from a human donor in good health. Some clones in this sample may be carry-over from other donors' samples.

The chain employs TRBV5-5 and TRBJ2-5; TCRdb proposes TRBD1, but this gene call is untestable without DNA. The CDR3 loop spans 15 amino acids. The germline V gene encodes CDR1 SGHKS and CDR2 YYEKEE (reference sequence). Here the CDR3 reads CASSLGGDHGETQYF. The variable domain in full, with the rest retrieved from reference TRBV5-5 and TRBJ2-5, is DAGVTQSPTHLIKTRGQQVTLRCSPISGHKSVSWYQQVLGQGPQFIFQYYEKEERGRGNFPDRFSARQFPNYSSELNVNALLLGDSALYLCASSLGGDHGETQYFGPGTRLLVL.

CDR3: CASSWSTGPYNEQFF. V and J are TRBV27 and TRBJ2-1. CDR1 is MNHEY and CDR2 is SMNVEV in the germline V gene (reference sequence). The CDR3 runs to 15 residues.